A single sample is the source of the 19 T cell receptor beta chains below, sequenced in a study of beta chain features in type 1 diabetes. Regarding the study as a whole: There was a moderate but significant shortening of TCRB CDR3s in all four CD4+ subsets of Type 1 diabetes patients.

No antigen is known for these receptors. Isolated RNA was reverse transcribed in full, so expressed TCRB transcripts were sequenced. The data were produced by immunoSEQ multiplex PCR, yet TCRdb's version contains in-frame clones alone and is incomplete. The data contain 300,000 or so clones, approximately 13% of them seen just once; the ten biggest clones take up about 0.016%. Sequenced: naive CD4+ T cells from blood. Receptors originate from a woman under 30 with type 1 diabetes.

The chain combines TRBV15 with TRBJ2-5; 13 positions agree with TRBD2. Germline values: CDR1 LNHNV, CDR2 YYDKDF (reference sequence). J gave up 2 bases and V 2 bases, and 8 bases lay outside the gene matches. This CDR3 is built from 18 residues. CDR3 residues: CATSRHSGTSGIQETQYF. DNA of the CDR3: TGTGCCACCAGCAGACATTCGGGGACTAGCGGGATACAAGAGACCCAGTACTTC.

This clone has more than one count but fewer than ten. The CDR3 loop is CASSVATSPCNSKTNSYEQYV. CDR3 nucleotides: TGTGCCAGCAGCGTAGCTACTAGTCCCTGTAACTCCAAGACAAACTCCTACGAGCAGTACGTC. The chain carries TRBV9 and TRBJ2-7, with D perhaps TRBD2 (5 bases). The germline CDR1 and CDR2 sequences are SGDLS and YYNGEE. The ends were cut back, 0 bases at V and 0 bases at J, with 28 bases in the middle. The CDR3 sequence is 21 residues long.

This clone was counted a few times. The rearrangement links TRBV29-1 to TRBJ2-7; 10 bases match TRBD2. The germline V gene has CDR1 SQVTM and CDR2 ANQGSEA. V trimming: 5 bases; J trimming: 3 bases; junction bases outside the gene matches: 10. CDR3 length: 15 residues. As DNA, the CDR3 is TGCAGCGTTCTATCCTTAGCGGGAGGAGGCTACGAGCAGTACGTC. It codes for CSVLSLAGGGYEQYV.

The J gene is TRBJ1-2, the V gene TRBV6-5; no clear D. The CDR3 loop spans 15 amino acids. V was trimmed by 6 bases and J by 3 bases, leaving 17 bases between them. Germline CDR1 reads MNHEY; CDR2 reads SVGAGI. As DNA, the CDR3 is TGTGCCAGCAGCTCGAGGAGGGAAGGCGACTATGGCTACACCTTC. It specifies CASSSRREGDYGYTF.

This clone was seen only a few times. The V call is TRBV9, the J call TRBJ2-2; a possible D gene is TRBD2 (6 bases). Trimming left V 0 bases short and J 7 bases short, with 19 bases between. Germline V gene sequence: CDR1 SGDLS, CDR2 YYNGEE. The CDR3 runs 17 residues. For the CDR3, the DNA is TGTGCCAGCAGCGTAGCGGGAGTAGCGGTCGGTATCGGGGAGCTGTTTTTT. It specifies CASSVAGVAVGIGELFF.

This clone turned up a few times. V usage is TRBV13 and J usage is TRBJ2-3; the match to TRBD2 covers 10 bases. V dropped 5 bases and J dropped 5; count of bases not matched to a gene: 16. The CDR3 contains 18 residues. Germline V CDR1 and CDR2: PRHDT, FYEKMQ (reference sequence). For the CDR3, the DNA is TGTGCCAGCAGCACAGTATCCCCCTGGGCTAGCGGGGGAGATACGCAGTATTTT. The encoded protein is CASSTVSPWASGGDTQYF. Full variable domain (outside the CDR3, taken from reference TRBV13 and TRBJ2-3): AAGVIQSPRHLIKEKRETATLKCYPIPRHDTVYWYQQGPGQDPQFLISFYEKMQSDKGSIPDRFSAQQFSDYHSELNMSSLELGDSALYFCASSTVSPWASGGDTQYFGPGTRLTVL.

This clone appeared a few times. The same CDR3 is also encoded by other DNA sequences in this sample. The chain is built from TRBV6-5 and TRBJ2-7, with unresolved D. CDR3 length: 12 residues. In germline, CDR1 is MNHEY, CDR2 SVGAGI. V lost 6 bases to trimming and J lost 3 bases, with 9 bases between them. For the CDR3, the DNA is TGTGCCAGCAGCCTAGACCGCTACGAGCAGTACTTC. This gives the protein CASSLDRYEQYF.

Only a few counts were recorded for this clone. This chain joins TRBV29-1 and TRBJ2-7; a weak D match, TRBD2 (5 bases). In germline, CDR1 is SQVTM, CDR2 ANQGSEA. Trimming took off 5 bases at V and 7 bases at J, with 15 bases between the two ends. The CDR3 consists of 12 residues. In DNA form, the CDR3 reads TGCAGCGTTCGAGACTACGTGTGGGAGCAGTACTTC. This sequence encodes CSVRDYVWEQYF.

This clone was seen a few times. The V gene is TRBV29-1, the J gene TRBJ1-2; D gene ambiguous. The CDR3 spans 12 residues. Deletions cut 2 bases from V and 1 base from J, with 5 bases between. CDR1 and CDR2 from the germline V gene are SQVTM and ANQGSEA. Written as DNA, the CDR3 is TGCAGCGTTGAACCGGGTAACTATGGCTACACCTTC. It encodes CSVEPGNYGYTF.

This chain connects TRBV10-3 to TRBJ1-1, with TRBD1 matching over 9 bases. Losses at the gene ends were 7 bases for V and 0 bases for J; bases not matched to a gene: 6. Germline CDR1 and CDR2: ENHRY and SYGVKD. CDR3 size: 15 residues. In nucleotides, the CDR3 is TGTGCCATCAATATGGGACAGGGCATGAACACTGAAGCTTTCTTT. This translates into CAINMGQGMNTEAFF.

This clone was counted a few times. The same CDR3 can be traced to other DNA sequences in this sample. V and J are TRBV2 and TRBJ1-1, with D tentatively TRBD1 (5 bases). The V end lost 4 bases, the J end lost 1 base, and 7 bases lay between the germline ends. This CDR3 has 13 residues. Germline CDR1 reads SNHLY; CDR2 reads FYNNEI. The CDR3 here is CASSGQQNTEAFF. The CDR3 nucleotides are TGTGCCAGCAGTGGACAGCAGAACACTGAAGCTTTCTTT.

This clone was seen a few times. The chain recombines TRBV4-3 with TRBJ2-3, with 8 bases matching TRBD2. This CDR3 has 17 residues. Trimming removed 4 bases from V and 4 bases from J; junction bases left unmatched: 13. Germline assignment: CDR1 LGHNA and CDR2 YSLEER. CDR3 residues: CASSRSGSGRVPDTQYF. The CDR3 bases are TGCGCCAGCAGCCGAAGCGGAAGCGGGAGAGTCCCAGATACGCAGTATTTT.

The chain employs TRBV18 and TRBJ1-4; perhaps TRBD1 as D (5 bases). Trimming removed 6 bases from V and 6 bases from J, with 8 bases in between. CDR3 size: 12 residues. Germline V CDR1 and CDR2: KGHSH, LQKENI. The CDR3 reads CASSRADEKLFF. The CDR3 coding sequence is TGTGCCAGCTCCAGGGCCGATGAAAAACTGTTTTTT.

V and J are TRBV10-3 and TRBJ2-1; D perhaps matches TRBD2 (6 bases). Germline V gene lookup returns CDR1 ENHRY and CDR2 SYGVKD. The CDR3 is made up of 12 amino acids. V was shortened by 4 bases and J by 10 bases, with 11 bases between the two germline ends. CDR3 sequence: CAISATRDEQFF. In DNA form, the CDR3 reads TGTGCCATCAGTGCGACTAGGGACGAGCAGTTCTTC.

V usage is TRBV5-4 and J usage is TRBJ1-2; TRBD1 agrees at 10 bases. J was trimmed by 8 bases and V by 4 bases; bases with no gene match: 5. Germline V lookup: CDR1 SGHNT, CDR2 YYREEE (reference sequence). The CDR3 runs 13 residues. The CDR3 region has the DNA TGTGCCAGCAGCCGGACAGGGGGGGTAGGCTACACCTTC. It encodes CASSRTGGVGYTF.

The rearrangement uses TRBV6-5 and TRBJ1-1; 9 bases agree with TRBD1. V was clipped by 2 bases and J by 7 bases; unmatched bases: 5. Germline values: CDR1 MNHEY, CDR2 SVGAGI. This CDR3 is built from 14 residues. This CDR3 reads CASSYRGTGSEAFF. CDR3 DNA sequence: TGTGCCAGCAGTTACCGCGGGACAGGGAGTGAAGCTTTCTTT.

This clone was detected a few times. The V call is TRBV5-4, the J call TRBJ1-2, with D perhaps matching TRBD1 (6 bases). CDR3 length: 13 residues. Germline assignment: CDR1 SGHNT and CDR2 YYREEE (reference sequence). The V and J ends lost 0 bases and 6 bases respectively, with 9 bases between them. CDR3 nucleotides: TGTGCCAGCAGCTTGGAAACAGGGAATGGCTACACCTTC. It yields the protein CASSLETGNGYTF. The entire variable domain, with the rest obtained from reference TRBV5-4 and TRBJ1-2, is as follows: ETGVTQSPTHLIKTRGQQVTLRCSSQSGHNTVSWYQQALGQGPQFIFQYYREEENGRGNFPPRFSGLQFPNYSSELNVNALELDDSALYLCASSLETGNGYTFGSGTRLTVV.

Note on this clone: Other DNA sequences within the sample encode an identical CDR3. The chain recombines TRBV30 with TRBJ2-1, with 8 nucleotides matching TRBD2. CDR3 length equals 15 residues. J was trimmed by 5 bases and V by 0 bases; bases with no gene match: 6. Germline assignment: CDR1 GTSNPN and CDR2 SVGIG (reference sequence). For the CDR3, the DNA is TGTGCCTGGAGTGTTGGCCTAGCGGGCGACAATGAGCAGTTCTTC. This codes for CAWSVGLAGDNEQFF.

The chain joins TRBV9 to TRBJ2-1; 8 bases match TRBD1. Germline CDR1 SGDLS, CDR2 YYNGEE. V was pared by 4 bases and J by 8 bases, with 8 bases of the junction left unmatched. The length of the CDR3 is 14 residues. CDR3 sequence: CASSTRTGNDEQFF. CDR3 DNA: TGTGCCAGCAGCACCCGGACAGGGAACGATGAGCAGTTCTTC.